This paragraph covers one TCR beta chain sequence. The length of the CDR3 is 16 residues. Germline lookup yields CDR1 LNHDA and CDR2 SQIVND (reference sequence). V lost 7 bases, J lost 2 bases, and 6 bases stayed unmatched. Method: immunoSEQ multiplex PCR; TCRdb's copy keeps in-frame clones and lacks some. The table includes about 190,000 clones, 65% to 80% detected once. The sample originates from a study of blood T cell repertoires in COVID-19. The V and J genes are TRBV19 and TRBJ2-5; 14 bases line up with TRBD2. Input material: peripheral blood. The sequence came from a woman in her fifties or sixties with acute or convalescent COVID-19. CDR3 in DNA: TGTGCCAGTACTCCCCGGACTAGCGGGGGGCAAGAGACCCAGTACTTC. Translating it yields CASTPRTSGGQETQYF.